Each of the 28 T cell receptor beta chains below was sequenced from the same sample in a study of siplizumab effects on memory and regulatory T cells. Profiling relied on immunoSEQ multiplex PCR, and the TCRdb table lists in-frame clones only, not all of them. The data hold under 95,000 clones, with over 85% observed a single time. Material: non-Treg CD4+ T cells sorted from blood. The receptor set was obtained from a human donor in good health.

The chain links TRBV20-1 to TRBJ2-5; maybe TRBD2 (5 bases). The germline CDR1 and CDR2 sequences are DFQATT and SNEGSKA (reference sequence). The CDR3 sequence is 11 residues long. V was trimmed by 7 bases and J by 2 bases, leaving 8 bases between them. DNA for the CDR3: TGCAGTGGGAGGAAACAAGAGACCCAGTACTTC. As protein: CSGRKQETQYF.

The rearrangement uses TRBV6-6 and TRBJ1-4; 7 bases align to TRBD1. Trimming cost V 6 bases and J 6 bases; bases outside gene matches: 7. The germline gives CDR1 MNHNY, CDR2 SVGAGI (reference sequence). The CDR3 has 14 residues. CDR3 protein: CASRHTGDYEKLFF. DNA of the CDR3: TGTGCCAGCAGACATACAGGGGACTATGAAAAACTGTTTTTT.

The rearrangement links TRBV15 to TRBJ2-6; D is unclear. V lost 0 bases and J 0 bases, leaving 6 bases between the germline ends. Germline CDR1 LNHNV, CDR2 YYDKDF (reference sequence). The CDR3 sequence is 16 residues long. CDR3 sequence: CATSRDGSSGANVLTF. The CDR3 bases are TGTGCCACCAGCAGAGATGGCAGCTCTGGGGCCAACGTCCTGACTTTC.

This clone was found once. The CDR3 bases are TGTGCCTGGAAGGCGGACATCTCCTACGAGCAGTACTTC. It specifies CAWKADISYEQYF. The chain joins TRBV30 to TRBJ2-7, with D possibly matching TRBD1 (5 bases). V was shortened by 4 bases and J by 0 bases, with 10 bases between the two germline ends. This CDR3 is built from 13 residues. CDR1 and CDR2 (germline): GTSNPN, SVGIG (reference sequence).

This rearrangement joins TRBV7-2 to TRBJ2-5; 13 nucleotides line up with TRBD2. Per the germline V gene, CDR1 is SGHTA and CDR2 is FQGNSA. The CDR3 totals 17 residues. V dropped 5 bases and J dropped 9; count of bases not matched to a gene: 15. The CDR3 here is CASSTGTSGTGFKAQYF. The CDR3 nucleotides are TGTGCCAGCAGCACCGGGACTAGCGGGACCGGGTTTAAGGCCCAGTACTTC.

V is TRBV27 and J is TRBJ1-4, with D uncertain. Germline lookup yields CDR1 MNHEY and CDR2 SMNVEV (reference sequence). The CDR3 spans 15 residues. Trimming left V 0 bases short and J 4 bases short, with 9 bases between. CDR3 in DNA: TGTGCCAGCAGTTTATCGGACGGCCGTAATGAAAAACTGTTTTTT. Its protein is CASSLSDGRNEKLFF.

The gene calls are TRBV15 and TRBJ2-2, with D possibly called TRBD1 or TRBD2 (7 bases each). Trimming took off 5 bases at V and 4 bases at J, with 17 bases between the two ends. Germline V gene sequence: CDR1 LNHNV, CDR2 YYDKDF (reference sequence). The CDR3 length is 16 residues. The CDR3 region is CATSSTQGGGTGELFF. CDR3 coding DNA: TGTGCCACCAGCTCCACCCAGGGGGGGGGCACCGGGGAGCTGTTTTTT.

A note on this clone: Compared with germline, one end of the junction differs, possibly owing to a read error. DNA for the CDR3: TGTGCCAGTAAACAGGGACAGGGCTTGAAAACTGAAGCTTTCTTT. Residues: CASKQGQGLKTEAFF. The chain links TRBV19 to TRBJ1-1; 9 bases are shared with TRBD1. This CDR3 spans 15 amino acids. The germline V gene encodes CDR1 LNHDA and CDR2 SQIVND (reference sequence).

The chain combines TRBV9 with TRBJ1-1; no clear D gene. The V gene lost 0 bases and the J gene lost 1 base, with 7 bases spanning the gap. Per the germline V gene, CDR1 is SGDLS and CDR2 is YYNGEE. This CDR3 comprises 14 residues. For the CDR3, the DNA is TGTGCCAGCAGCGTAGCGGCAGCGAACACTGAAGCTTTCTTT. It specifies CASSVAAANTEAFF.

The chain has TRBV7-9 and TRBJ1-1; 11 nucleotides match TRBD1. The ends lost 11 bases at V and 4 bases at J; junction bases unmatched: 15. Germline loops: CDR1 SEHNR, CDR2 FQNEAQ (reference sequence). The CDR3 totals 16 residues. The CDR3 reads CAGNQGTGGRGTEAFF. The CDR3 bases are TGTGCCGGTAACCAGGGGACAGGGGGGCGGGGCACTGAAGCTTTCTTT. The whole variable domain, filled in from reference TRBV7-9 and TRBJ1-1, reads DTGVSQNPRHKITKRGQNVTFRCDPISEHNRLYWYRQTLGQGPEFLTYFQNEAQLEKSRLLSDRFSAERPKGSFSTLEIQRTEQGDSAMYLCAGNQGTGGRGTEAFFGQGTRLTVV.

The CDR3 DNA follows: TGCGCCAGCAGCCAAGACATCGCAGGTTTTCCTGAAAAACTGTTTTTT. It encodes CASSQDIAGFPEKLFF. This chain connects TRBV4-1 to TRBJ1-4; D unclear. Trimming removed 0 bases at V and 7 bases at J, with 15 bases between. CDR3 size: 16 residues. Germline CDR1 MGHRA, CDR2 YSYEKL.

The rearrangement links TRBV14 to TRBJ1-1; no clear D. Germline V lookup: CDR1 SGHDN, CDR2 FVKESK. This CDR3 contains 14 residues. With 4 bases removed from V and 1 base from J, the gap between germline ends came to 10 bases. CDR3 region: CASSPLAANTEAFF. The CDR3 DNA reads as TGTGCCAGCAGCCCGCTTGCAGCGAACACTGAAGCTTTCTTT. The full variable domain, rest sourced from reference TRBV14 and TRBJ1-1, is EAGVTQFPSHSVIEKGQTVTLRCDPISGHDNLYWYRRVMGKEIKFLLHFVKESKQDESGMPNNRFLAERTGGTYSTLKVQPAELEDSGVYFCASSPLAANTEAFFGQGTRLTVV.

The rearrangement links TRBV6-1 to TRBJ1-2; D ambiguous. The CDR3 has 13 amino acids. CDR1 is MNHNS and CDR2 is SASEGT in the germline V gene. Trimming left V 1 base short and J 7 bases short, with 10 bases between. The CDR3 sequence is CASSEGGTGGYTF. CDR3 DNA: TGTGCCAGCAGTGAAGGGGGAACGGGTGGCTACACCTTC.

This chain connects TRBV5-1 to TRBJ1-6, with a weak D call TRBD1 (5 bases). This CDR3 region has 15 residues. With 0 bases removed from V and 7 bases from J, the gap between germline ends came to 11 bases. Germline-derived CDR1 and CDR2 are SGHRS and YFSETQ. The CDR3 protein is CASSLATVRNSPLHF. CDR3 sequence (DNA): TGCGCCAGCAGCTTGGCGACAGTAAGGAATTCACCCCTCCACTTT.

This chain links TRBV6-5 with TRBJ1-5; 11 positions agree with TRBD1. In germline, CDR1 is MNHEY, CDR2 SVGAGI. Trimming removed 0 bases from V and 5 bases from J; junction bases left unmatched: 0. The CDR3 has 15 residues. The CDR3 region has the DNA TGTGCCAGCAGTTACTCGGGACAGGGGGATCAGCCCCAGCATTTT. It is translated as CASSYSGQGDQPQHF.

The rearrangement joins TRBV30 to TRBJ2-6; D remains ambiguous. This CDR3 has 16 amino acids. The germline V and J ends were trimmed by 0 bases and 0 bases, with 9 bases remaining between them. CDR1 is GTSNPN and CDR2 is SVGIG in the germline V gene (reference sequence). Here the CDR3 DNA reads TGTGCCTGGAGTGTTAAGGTGTACTCTGGGGCCAACGTCCTGACTTTC. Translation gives CAWSVKVYSGANVLTF.

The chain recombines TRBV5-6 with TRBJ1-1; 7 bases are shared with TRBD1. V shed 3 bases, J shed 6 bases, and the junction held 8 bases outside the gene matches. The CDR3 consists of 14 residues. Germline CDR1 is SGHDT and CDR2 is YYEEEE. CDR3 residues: CASSWGQKYSEAFF. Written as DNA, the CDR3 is TGTGCCAGCAGCTGGGGACAGAAGTATTCTGAAGCTTTCTTT. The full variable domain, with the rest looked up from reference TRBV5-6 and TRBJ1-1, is DAGVTQSPTHLIKTRGQQVTLRCSPKSGHDTVSWYQQALGQGPQFIFQYYEEEERQRGNFPDRFSGHQFPNYSSELNVNALLLGDSALYLCASSWGQKYSEAFFGQGTRLTVV.

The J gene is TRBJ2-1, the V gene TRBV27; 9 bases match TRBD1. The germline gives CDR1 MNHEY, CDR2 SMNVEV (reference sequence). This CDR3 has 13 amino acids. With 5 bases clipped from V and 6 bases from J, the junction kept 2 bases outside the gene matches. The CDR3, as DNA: TGTGCCAGCAGTCGACAGGGGGGCAATGAGCAGTTCTTC. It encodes CASSRQGGNEQFF.

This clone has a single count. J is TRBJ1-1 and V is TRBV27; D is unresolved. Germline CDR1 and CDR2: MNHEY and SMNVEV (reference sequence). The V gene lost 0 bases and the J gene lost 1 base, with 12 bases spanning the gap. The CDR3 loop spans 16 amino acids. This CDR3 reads CASSLSLGRSNTEAFF. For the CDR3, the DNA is TGTGCCAGCAGTTTATCGTTGGGCAGGTCGAACACTGAAGCTTTCTTT.

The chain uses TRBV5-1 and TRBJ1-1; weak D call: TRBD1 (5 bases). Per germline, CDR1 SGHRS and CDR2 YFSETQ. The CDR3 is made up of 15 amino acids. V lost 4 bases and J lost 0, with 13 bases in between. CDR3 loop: CASSLGGRMNTEAFF. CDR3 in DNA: TGCGCCAGCAGCCTGGGGGGACGGATGAACACTGAAGCTTTCTTT.

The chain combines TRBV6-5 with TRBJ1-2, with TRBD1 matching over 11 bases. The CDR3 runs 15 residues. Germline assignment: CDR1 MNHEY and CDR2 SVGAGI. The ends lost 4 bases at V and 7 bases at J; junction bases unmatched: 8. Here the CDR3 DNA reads TGTGCCAGCAGTTCATTTGGACAGGGGGCTCGTGGCTACACCTTC. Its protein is CASSSFGQGARGYTF.

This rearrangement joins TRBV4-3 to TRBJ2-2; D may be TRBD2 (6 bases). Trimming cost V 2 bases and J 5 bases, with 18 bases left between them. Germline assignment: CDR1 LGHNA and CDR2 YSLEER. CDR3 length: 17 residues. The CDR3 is CASSQRDSRGRTGELFF. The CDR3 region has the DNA TGCGCCAGCAGCCAACGGGACTCTCGTGGCCGGACCGGGGAGCTGTTTTTT.

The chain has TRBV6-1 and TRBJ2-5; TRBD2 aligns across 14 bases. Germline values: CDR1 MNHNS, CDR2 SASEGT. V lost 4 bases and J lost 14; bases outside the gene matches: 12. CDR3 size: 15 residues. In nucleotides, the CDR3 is TGTGCCAGCAGTGCTGGGACTAGCGGGAGCCTGGGGAAATACTTC. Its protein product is CASSAGTSGSLGKYF.

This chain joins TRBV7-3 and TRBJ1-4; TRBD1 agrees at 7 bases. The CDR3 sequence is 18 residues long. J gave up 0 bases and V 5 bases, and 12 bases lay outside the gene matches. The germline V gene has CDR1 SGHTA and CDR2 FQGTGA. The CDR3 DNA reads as TGTGCCAGCAGCCCAGGGACAGAAGGCCTCGCAACTAATGAAAAACTGTTTTTT. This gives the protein CASSPGTEGLATNEKLFF.

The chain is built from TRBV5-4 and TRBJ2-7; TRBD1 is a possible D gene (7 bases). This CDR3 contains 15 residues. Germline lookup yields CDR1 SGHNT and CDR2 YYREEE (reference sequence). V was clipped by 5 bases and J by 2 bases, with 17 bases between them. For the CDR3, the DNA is TGTGCCAGCAGTTCCTGGGACAGACTAGCCTACGAGCAGTACTTC. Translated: CASSSWDRLAYEQYF.

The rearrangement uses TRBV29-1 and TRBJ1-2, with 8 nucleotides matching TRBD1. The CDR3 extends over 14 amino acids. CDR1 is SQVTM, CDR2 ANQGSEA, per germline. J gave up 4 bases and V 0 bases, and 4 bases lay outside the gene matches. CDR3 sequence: CSVEDGQGAYGYTF. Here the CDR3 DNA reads TGCAGCGTTGAAGATGGCCAGGGGGCCTATGGCTACACCTTC. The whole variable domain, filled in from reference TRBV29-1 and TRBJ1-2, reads SAVISQKPSRDICQRGTSLTIQCQVDSQVTMMFWYRQQPGQSLTLIATANQGSEATYESGFVIDKFPISRPNLTFSTLTVSNMSPEDSSIYLCSVEDGQGAYGYTFGSGTRLTVV.

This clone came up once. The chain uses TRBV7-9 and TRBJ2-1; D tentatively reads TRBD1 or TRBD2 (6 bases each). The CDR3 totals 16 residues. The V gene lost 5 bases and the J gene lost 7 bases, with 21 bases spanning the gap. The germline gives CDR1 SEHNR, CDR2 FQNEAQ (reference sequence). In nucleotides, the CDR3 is TGTGCCAGCAGCCAGTGGGGGGCACTAGGCCAAAATGAGCAGTTCTTC. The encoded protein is CASSQWGALGQNEQFF.

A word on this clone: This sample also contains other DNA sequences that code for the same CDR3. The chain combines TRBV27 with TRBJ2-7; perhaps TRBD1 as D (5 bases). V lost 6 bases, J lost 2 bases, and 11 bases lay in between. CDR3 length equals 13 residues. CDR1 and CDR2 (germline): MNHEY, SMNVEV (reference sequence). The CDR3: CASSPKGPYEQYF. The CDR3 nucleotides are TGTGCCAGCAGCCCTAAGGGGCCCTACGAGCAGTACTTC.